These 24 T cell receptor beta chains were all obtained from the same sample, sequenced in a study of blood T cell repertoires in COVID-19. Assay: immunoSEQ multiplex PCR; the TCRdb copy retains only in-frame clones and omits some. The sample comprises a few hundred thousand clones, roughly 87% of which are singletons, and just under 9% rests with the top ten. Sequencing was carried out using PBMCs or T cells enriched from blood (not recorded which). These receptors were taken from a woman aged 18 to 35 who had recovered from COVID-19.

Comment on this clone: The junction departs from the called germline gene at one end, perhaps through a read error. V usage is TRBV27 and J usage is TRBJ2-1; 10 bases line up with TRBD2. Germline-derived CDR1 and CDR2 are MNHEY and SMNVEV (reference sequence). This CDR3 has 15 amino acids. CDR3 in amino acids: CASGPQGLAGDEKVF. The CDR3, as DNA: TGTGCCAGCGGGCCCCAGGGCCTAGCGGGAGATGAAAAGGTCTTC.

The V gene is TRBV19, the J gene TRBJ1-4; D uncertain. Trimming stripped 5 bases from V and 6 bases from J, with 13 bases between. Germline CDR1 and CDR2: LNHDA and SQIVND (reference sequence). The CDR3 extends over 14 amino acids. Here the CDR3 reads CASSATGRDEKLFF. The DNA for the CDR3 is TGTGCCAGTAGTGCCACGGGGAGAGATGAAAAACTGTTTTTT.

This sequence joins TRBV10-3 and TRBJ2-5, with D maybe TRBD2 (5 bases). V lost 3 bases to trimming and J lost 7 bases, with 9 bases between them. The CDR3 runs to 12 residues. Germline CDR1 is ENHRY and CDR2 is SYGVKD. The CDR3 sequence is CAISERERTQYF. In nucleotides, the CDR3 is TGTGCCATCAGTGAAAGGGAGAGGACCCAGTACTTC.

This clone was counted between two and nine times. This chain joins TRBV21-1 and TRBJ1-1; TRBD1, the D gene given by the table, was not confirmed from the DNA. TRBV21-1 corresponds to a pseudogene. This CDR3 has 13 residues. This CDR3 is CASSKRGNTEAFF. CDR3 nucleotide sequence: TGTGCCAGCAGCAAAAGGGGGAACACTGAAGCTTTCTTT.

The gene calls are TRBV5-1 and TRBJ2-3, with 7 bases matching TRBD1. Trimming at V came to 4 bases and at J to 4 bases, leaving 15 bases not matched to a gene. CDR1 is SGHRS and CDR2 is YFSETQ in the germline V gene. CDR3 size: 17 residues. This chain's CDR3 is CASSRNLGQTASDTQYF. CDR3 nucleotides: TGCGCCAGCAGCCGCAATTTGGGACAGACTGCATCAGATACGCAGTATTTT.

The chain uses TRBV5-4 and TRBJ1-3, with D tentatively TRBD1 (5 bases). The germline gives CDR1 SGHNT, CDR2 YYREEE (reference sequence). The V end was cut by 3 bases, the J end by 4 bases, with 11 bases between. This CDR3 contains 14 residues. CDR3 nucleotide sequence: TGTGCCAGCAGCTCATTGACAGCAGGAAACACCATATATTTT. Translation gives CASSSLTAGNTIYF. The whole variable domain, filled in from reference TRBV5-4 and TRBJ1-3, reads ETGVTQSPTHLIKTRGQQVTLRCSSQSGHNTVSWYQQALGQGPQFIFQYYREEENGRGNFPPRFSGLQFPNYSSELNVNALELDDSALYLCASSSLTAGNTIYFGEGSWLTVV.

The V and J genes are TRBV19 and TRBJ2-2; no definite D call. This CDR3 region has 15 residues. The germline CDR1 and CDR2 sequences are LNHDA and SQIVND (reference sequence). The V end was cut by 0 bases, the J end by 7 bases, with 12 bases between. The CDR3 sequence is CASSIDPEIGGELFF. The CDR3 DNA reads as TGTGCCAGTAGTATAGATCCGGAGATAGGCGGGGAGCTGTTTTTT.

The rearrangement joins TRBV19 to TRBJ1-2; D gene unclear. The V gene lost 6 bases and the J gene lost 8 bases, with 19 bases spanning the gap. The germline V gene has CDR1 LNHDA and CDR2 SQIVND (reference sequence). This CDR3 contains 14 residues. The CDR3 here is CASSRGERAGGYTF. CDR3 bases: TGTGCCAGTAGCCGTGGGGAGAGGGCGGGAGGCTACACCTTC.

The V and J genes are TRBV27 and TRBJ1-2, with a possible D match to TRBD1 (6 bases). The V gene lost 5 bases and the J gene lost 1 base, with 20 bases spanning the gap. CDR1 and CDR2 from the germline V gene are MNHEY and SMNVEV (reference sequence). The CDR3 has 17 amino acids. The CDR3 protein is CASSPNPRTEFNYGYTF. CDR3 DNA sequence: TGTGCCAGCAGTCCAAACCCCCGGACAGAATTTAACTATGGCTACACCTTC.

J is TRBJ2-2 and V is TRBV3-1 (or the pseudogene TRBV3-2), with D unclear. The CDR3 totals 16 residues. Germline V CDR1 and CDR2: LGHDT, YNNKEL (reference sequence). The V end lost 0 bases, the J end lost 0 bases, and 8 bases lay between the germline ends. DNA of the CDR3: TGTGCCAGCAGCCAAGATGTGGGCTCGAACACCGGGGAGCTGTTTTTT. It codes for CASSQDVGSNTGELFF.

This clone was found once. The chain joins TRBV4-2 to TRBJ1-1, with D uncertain. The CDR3 has 13 residues. CDR1 and CDR2 (germline): LGHNA, YNFKEQ. Trimming took off 4 bases at V and 3 bases at J, with 9 bases between the two ends. CDR3 region: CASSLSGYTEAFF. DNA for the CDR3: TGTGCCAGCAGCCTTTCGGGGTACACTGAAGCTTTCTTT.

This clone has a count of ten or more. V usage is TRBV18 and J usage is TRBJ1-1; D remains ambiguous. From germline, CDR1 is KGHSH and CDR2 LQKENI. The CDR3 extends over 13 amino acids. Trimming stripped 8 bases from V and 1 base from J, with 11 bases between. The CDR3 loop reads CASTAQANTEAFF. CDR3 nucleotide sequence: TGTGCCAGCACGGCTCAGGCGAACACTGAAGCTTTCTTT.

This chain joins TRBV6-2 or TRBV6-3 and TRBJ2-1; D gene uncertain. Looked up from germline, CDR1 is MNHEY and CDR2 is SVGEGT. The CDR3 has 14 residues. Trimming removed 3 bases at V and 1 base at J, with 7 bases between. The CDR3 bases are TGTGCCAGCAGTTATTACCGGTCCTACAATGAGCAGTTCTTC. This sequence encodes CASSYYRSYNEQFF.

This sequence joins TRBV5-6 and TRBJ1-5; 8 bases align to TRBD1. Germline V CDR1 and CDR2: SGHDT, YYEEEE. V lost 2 bases to trimming and J lost 4 bases; unmatched junction nucleotides: 2. This CDR3 has 14 amino acids. In nucleotides, the CDR3 is TGTGCCAGCAGCTTACAGGGGGGAAATCAGCCCCAGCATTTT. Encoded protein: CASSLQGGNQPQHF.

The CDR3 reads CASSPTVGLASYNEQFF. In nucleotides, the CDR3 is TGTGCCAGCAGCCCAACGGTGGGACTAGCGAGCTACAATGAGCAGTTCTTC. The chain carries TRBV28 and TRBJ2-1; 10 nucleotides agree with TRBD2. After removal of 6 bases from V and 3 bases from J, the junction contained 11 bases not matched to a gene. There are 17 residues in the CDR3. CDR1 MDHEN and CDR2 SYDVKM come from the germline V gene. Full variable domain (outside the CDR3, taken from reference TRBV28 and TRBJ2-1): DVKVTQSSRYLVKRTGEKVFLECVQDMDHENMFWYRQDPGLGLRLIYFSYDVKMKEKGDIPEGYSVSREKKERFSLILESASTNQTSMYLCASSPTVGLASYNEQFFGPGTRLTVL.

The chain employs TRBV7-3 and TRBJ1-1; D is unresolved. Per germline, CDR1 SGHTA and CDR2 FQGTGA. With 5 bases removed from V and 9 bases from J, the gap between germline ends came to 16 bases. The length of the CDR3 is 13 residues. The CDR3 bases are TGTGCCAGCAGCCTCGCGGCGAGGGATCAAGCTTTCTTT. Encoded protein: CASSLAARDQAFF.

The genes are TRBV5-1 and TRBJ2-1; 7 bases agree with TRBD2. CDR1 is SGHRS, CDR2 YFSETQ, per germline. The trim removed 1 base at V and 6 bases at J, leaving 10 bases unmatched. The CDR3 spans 16 residues. Written as DNA, the CDR3 is TGCGCCAGCAGCTTGTCCGGTGGGAGGGCCGCCAATGAGCAGTTCTTC. Translated: CASSLSGGRAANEQFF.

This chain joins TRBV9 and TRBJ1-3; D is perhaps TRBD1 (6 bases). The CDR3 is 14 residues long. Germline lookup yields CDR1 SGDLS and CDR2 YYNGEE. Trimming left V 4 bases short and J 0 bases short, with 8 bases between. In nucleotides, the CDR3 is TGTGCCAGCAGCCCGACAGGCTCTGGAAACACCATATATTTT. Its protein is CASSPTGSGNTIYF. The variable domain in full, completed from reference TRBV9 and TRBJ1-3, reads DSGVTQTPKHLITATGQRVTLRCSPRSGDLSVYWYQQSLDQGLQFLIQYYNGEERAKGNILERFSAQQFPDLHSELNLSSLELGDSALYFCASSPTGSGNTIYFGEGSWLTVV.

J is TRBJ1-2 and V is TRBV10-2; TRBD1 matches at 8 bases. The germline CDR1 and CDR2 sequences are WSHSY and SAAADI. This CDR3 region has 15 residues. V trimming: 6 bases; J trimming: 4 bases; junction bases outside the gene matches: 10. The CDR3 here is CASRGDRGGTYGYTF. CDR3 DNA: TGCGCCAGCAGGGGCGACAGGGGAGGTACCTATGGCTACACCTTC.

This chain uses TRBV5-1 with TRBJ1-2; TRBD1 might be the D (5 bases). The germline CDR1 and CDR2 sequences are SGHRS and YFSETQ. V lost 5 bases, J lost 8 bases, and 10 bases lay in between. CDR3 length: 11 amino acids. The CDR3 loop reads CASRQEGGYTF. The DNA of the CDR3 is TGCGCCAGCAGACAGGAGGGCGGCTACACCTTC.

This chain uses TRBV25-1 with TRBJ2-1, with 8 bases that match TRBD2. V was clipped by 5 bases and J by 0 bases; unmatched bases: 3. The length of the CDR3 is 15 residues. Germline-derived CDR1 and CDR2 are MGHDK and SYGVNS. Here the CDR3 reads CASSLSGSSYNEQFF. CDR3 nucleotide sequence: TGTGCCAGCAGTCTCAGCGGGAGCTCCTACAATGAGCAGTTCTTC. Filled out from reference TRBV25-1 and TRBJ2-1, the complete variable domain reads EADIYQTPRYLVIGTGKKITLECSQTMGHDKMYWYQQDPGMELHLIHYSYGVNSTEKGDLSSESTVSRIRTEHFPLTLESARPSHTSQYLCASSLSGSSYNEQFFGPGTRLTVL.

The chain links TRBV5-1 to TRBJ2-1; D perhaps matches TRBD1 (5 bases). V gave up 1 base and J gave up 8 bases, with 13 bases separating them. CDR1 is SGHRS and CDR2 is YFSETQ in the germline V gene. CDR3 size: 14 residues. CDR3 DNA sequence: TGCGCCAGCAGCTTGTCGTCAGGGTGGGATGAGCAGTTCTTC. Protein: CASSLSSGWDEQFF.

The gene calls are TRBV10-3 and TRBJ2-1, with D uncertain. This CDR3 is 11 amino acids long. Deletions cut 4 bases from V and 7 bases from J, with 5 bases between. Per germline, CDR1 ENHRY and CDR2 SYGVKD. Written as DNA, the CDR3 is TGTGCCATCAGTGGAGTGAATGAGCAGTTCTTC. Translated: CAISGVNEQFF.

The rearrangement links TRBV7-9 to TRBJ2-5; 9 positions agree with TRBD2. CDR1 is SEHNR, CDR2 FQNEAQ, per germline (reference sequence). The CDR3 spans 13 residues. With V trimmed by 5 bases and J by 4 bases, 2 bases remained unmatched. For the CDR3, the DNA is TGTGCCAGCAGCCAAGCGGGGGGAGAGACCCAGTACTTC. Its translation: CASSQAGGETQYF.